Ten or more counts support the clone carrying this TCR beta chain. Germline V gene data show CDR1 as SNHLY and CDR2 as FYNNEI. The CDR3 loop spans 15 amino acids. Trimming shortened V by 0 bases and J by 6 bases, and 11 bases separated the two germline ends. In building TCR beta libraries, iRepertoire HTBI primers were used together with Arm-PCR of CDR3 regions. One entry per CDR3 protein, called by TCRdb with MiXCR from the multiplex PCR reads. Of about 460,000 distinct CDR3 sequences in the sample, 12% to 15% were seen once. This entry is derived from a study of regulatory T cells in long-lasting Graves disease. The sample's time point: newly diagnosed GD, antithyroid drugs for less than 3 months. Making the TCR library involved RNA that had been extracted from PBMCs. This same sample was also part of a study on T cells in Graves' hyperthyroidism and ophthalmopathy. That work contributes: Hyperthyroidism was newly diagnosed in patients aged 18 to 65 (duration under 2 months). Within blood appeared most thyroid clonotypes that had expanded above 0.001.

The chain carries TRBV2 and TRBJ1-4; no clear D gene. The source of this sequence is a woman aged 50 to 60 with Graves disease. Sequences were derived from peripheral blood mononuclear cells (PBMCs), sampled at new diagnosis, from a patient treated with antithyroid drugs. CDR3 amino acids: CASSEAEGGHEKLFF. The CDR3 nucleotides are TGTGCCAGCAGTGAAGCTGAGGGAGGTCATGAAAAACTGTTTTTT. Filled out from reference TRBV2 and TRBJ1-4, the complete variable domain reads EPEVTQTPSHQVTQMGQEVILRCVPISNHLYFYWYRQILGQKVEFLVSFYNNEISEKSEIFDDQFSVERPDGSNFTLKIRSTKLEDSAMYFCASSEAEGGHEKLFFGSGTQLSVL.